This entry lists 23 T cell receptor beta chains sequenced from one sample in a study of blood T cell dynamics during melanoma immunotherapy. The protocol was immunoSEQ multiplex PCR, while the TCRdb copy is restricted to in-frame clones and leaves out a portion. The sample carries roughly 6,000 clones, approximately 88% recorded once. Time point specified: week 3, after first cycle of checkpoint inhibitor. The sample consisted of blood, taken from a patient treated with checkpoint blockade. The receptors come from a human donor with melanoma.

CDR3 nucleotide sequence: TGTGCCACCAGCAGAGAATTGACAGGACGCTCCTATGGCTACACCTTC. Its translation is CATSRELTGRSYGYTF. The V and J genes are TRBV15 and TRBJ1-2; D is possibly TRBD1 (6 bases). V dropped 0 bases and J dropped 4 bases, with 15 bases sitting between them. Germline V lookup: CDR1 LNHNV, CDR2 YYDKDF (reference sequence). This CDR3 comprises 16 residues. The complete variable domain, with remaining parts taken from reference TRBV15 and TRBJ1-2, reads DAMVIQNPRYQVTQFGKPVTLSCSQTLNHNVMYWYQQKSSQAPKLLFHYYDKDFNNEADTPDNFQSRRPNTSFCFLDIRSPGLGDTAMYLCATSRELTGRSYGYTFGSGTRLTVV.

V is TRBV28 and J is TRBJ2-3; 13 bases agree with TRBD2. V gave up 3 bases and J gave up 4 bases; unmatched junction bases: 13. Per germline, CDR1 MDHEN and CDR2 SYDVKM. The CDR3 totals 19 residues. This CDR3 is CASSFTSGGVTRIADTQYF. CDR3 DNA: TGTGCCAGCAGTTTTACTAGCGGGGGGGTTACGCGGATAGCAGATACGCAGTATTTT.

The chain is built from TRBV5-1 and TRBJ1-1, with D unclear. This CDR3 has 13 amino acids. The germline V gene encodes CDR1 SGHRS and CDR2 YFSETQ. The germline V and J ends were trimmed by 0 bases and 1 base, with 4 bases remaining between them. The CDR3 DNA reads TGCGCCAGCAGCTTGGGTGAGAACACTGAAGCTTTCTTT. It is translated as CASSLGENTEAFF.

J is TRBJ2-5 and V is TRBV19; a possible D gene is TRBD2 (6 bases). Germline-derived CDR1 and CDR2 are LNHDA and SQIVND (reference sequence). V was clipped by 2 bases and J by 4 bases, with 14 bases between them. This CDR3 has 15 residues. CDR3 amino acids: CASSIQGGDRETQYF. The CDR3 coding sequence is TGTGCCAGTAGTATACAAGGCGGGGACCGAGAGACCCAGTACTTC.

The chain couples TRBV13 to TRBJ2-3; 16 bases map to TRBD2. Trimming at V came to 5 bases and at J to 3 bases, leaving 5 bases not matched to a gene. CDR3 length: 17 amino acids. Germline V gives CDR1 PRHDT, CDR2 FYEKMQ (reference sequence). The DNA for the CDR3 is TGTGCCAGCAGCCAGGGACTAGCGGGGGGGCAGACAGATACGCAGTATTTT. Its translation is CASSQGLAGGQTDTQYF.

The J gene is TRBJ2-7, the V gene TRBV18, with 10 bases matching TRBD1. V trimming: 6 bases; J trimming: 7 bases; junction bases outside the gene matches: 9. There are 14 residues in the CDR3. Germline V gives CDR1 KGHSH, CDR2 LQKENI. The CDR3 DNA reads as TGTGCCAGCTCGCCCGGGACAGGGGTGAGGGAGCAGTACTTC. Protein: CASSPGTGVREQYF.

The chain has TRBV7-3 and TRBJ2-1; the D call may be TRBD1 or TRBD2 (5 bases each). The CDR3 runs 16 residues. The V gene lost 4 bases and the J gene lost 4 bases, with 17 bases spanning the gap. Germline CDR1 reads SGHTA; CDR2 reads FQGTGA. CDR3 sequence reads: CASSSNPGPSYNEQFF. Here the CDR3 DNA reads TGTGCCAGCAGCTCCAATCCGGGACCCAGTTACAATGAGCAGTTCTTC. The whole variable domain, filled in from reference TRBV7-3 and TRBJ2-1, reads GAGVSQTPSNKVTEKGKYVELRCDPISGHTALYWYRQSLGQGPEFLIYFQGTGAADDSGLPNDRFFAVRPEGSVSTLKIQRTERGDSAVYLCASSSNPGPSYNEQFFGPGTRLTVL.

The chain combines TRBV5-1 with TRBJ2-5, with 7 positions matching TRBD2. The germline V gene has CDR1 SGHRS and CDR2 YFSETQ. After removal of 6 bases from V and 4 bases from J, the junction contained 9 bases not matched to a gene. The CDR3 loop spans 14 amino acids. CDR3 region: CASTPRGVGETQYF. The CDR3 nucleotides are TGCGCCAGCACCCCCCGGGGGGTAGGAGAGACCCAGTACTTC.

The V gene is TRBV6-1, the J gene TRBJ2-1, with D unclear. CDR1 and CDR2 from the germline V gene are MNHNS and SASEGT. CDR3 size: 16 residues. V was shortened by 2 bases and J by 1 base, with 12 bases between the two germline ends. CDR3 in amino acids: CASSELPVGSYNEQFF. The CDR3 nucleotides read TGTGCCAGCAGTGAACTTCCTGTGGGGTCCTACAATGAGCAGTTCTTC.

This rearrangement joins TRBV2 to TRBJ2-1; TRBD1 aligns across 7 bases. Trimming removed 7 bases from V and 8 bases from J; junction bases left unmatched: 2. Germline values: CDR1 SNHLY, CDR2 FYNNEI. This CDR3 is 11 amino acids long. CDR3 loop: CASNQGDEQFF. The CDR3 nucleotides are TGTGCCAGCAACCAGGGGGATGAGCAGTTCTTC. The full variable domain, its missing parts supplied by reference TRBV2 and TRBJ2-1, is EPEVTQTPSHQVTQMGQEVILRCVPISNHLYFYWYRQILGQKVEFLVSFYNNEISEKSEIFDDQFSVERPDGSNFTLKIRSTKLEDSAMYFCASNQGDEQFFGPGTRLTVL.

There are a few counts of this clone. The chain joins TRBV29-1 to TRBJ2-3; no reliable D call. The length of the CDR3 is 13 residues. The V gene lost 3 bases and the J gene lost 3 bases, with 10 bases spanning the gap. Per the germline V gene, CDR1 is SQVTM and CDR2 is ANQGSEA. The CDR3 reads CSVDEAITDTQYF. As DNA, the CDR3 is TGCAGCGTTGATGAAGCCATTACAGATACGCAGTATTTT.

This chain joins TRBV5-1 and TRBJ2-5, with 7 bases that match TRBD1. Germline V lookup: CDR1 SGHRS, CDR2 YFSETQ. The CDR3 is 14 residues long. J was trimmed by 4 bases and V by 0 bases; bases with no gene match: 3. Here the CDR3 reads CASSLGQGVETQYF. CDR3 DNA sequence: TGCGCCAGCAGCTTGGGGCAGGGGGTAGAGACCCAGTACTTC.

J is TRBJ2-7 and V is TRBV2; D ambiguous. The CDR3 is 16 residues long. Trimming left V 5 bases short and J 0 bases short, with 17 bases between. Germline CDR1 reads SNHLY; CDR2 reads FYNNEI. In DNA, the CDR3 is TGTGCCAGCAGTCCCCTCCTAGTTTTGTCCTCCTACGAGCAGTACTTC. As protein: CASSPLLVLSSYEQYF.

The V and J genes are TRBV30 and TRBJ1-6; 8 nucleotides align to TRBD1. V gave up 3 bases and J gave up 4 bases; unmatched junction bases: 2. Germline loops: CDR1 GTSNPN, CDR2 SVGIG (reference sequence). The CDR3 contains 14 residues. The CDR3 DNA reads TGTGCCTGGAGGGACAGGGCTTATAATTCACCCCTCCACTTT. Its translation is CAWRDRAYNSPLHF.

This chain uses TRBV6-5 with TRBJ1-5, with D maybe TRBD1 (6 bases). The CDR3 loop spans 13 amino acids. Trimming shortened V by 8 bases and J by 5 bases, and 13 bases separated the two germline ends. Germline assignment: CDR1 MNHEY and CDR2 SVGAGI. The CDR3, as DNA: TGTGCCAGCGGGCAGGGGAGCGATCAGCCCCAGCATTTT. Residues: CASGQGSDQPQHF.

The rearrangement joins TRBV2 to TRBJ1-1; no definite D call. V was clipped by 8 bases and J by 4 bases, with 8 bases between them. CDR1 and CDR2 (germline): SNHLY, FYNNEI. This CDR3 is 11 amino acids long. The CDR3, as DNA: TGTGCCAGCCGGCCGTTCACTGAAGCTTTCTTT. The encoded protein is CASRPFTEAFF.

This clone was picked up a small number of times. This rearrangement joins TRBV30 to TRBJ2-5, with D possibly TRBD2 on 5 matching bases. Looked up from germline, CDR1 is GTSNPN and CDR2 is SVGIG (reference sequence). This CDR3 spans 14 amino acids. V lost 3 bases, J lost 4 bases, and 15 bases lay in between. The CDR3 DNA is TGTGCCTGGAGAAGTGGTTCGGGGATAGAGACCCAGTACTTC. Protein: CAWRSGSGIETQYF.

This CDR3 reads CASSARGGGLHEQYF. The CDR3 bases are TGTGCCAGCAGCGCCCGCGGGGGGGGCCTCCACGAGCAGTACTTC. V and J are TRBV5-5 and TRBJ2-7; 9 bases match TRBD2. J gave up 5 bases and V 4 bases, and 10 bases lay outside the gene matches. Germline V gene data show CDR1 as SGHKS and CDR2 as YYEKEE (reference sequence). The length of the CDR3 is 15 residues.

In its sample, this clone was seen a few times. This chain connects TRBV5-1 to TRBJ2-7; 11 nucleotides align to TRBD2. Germline CDR1 reads SGHRS; CDR2 reads YFSETQ. This CDR3 region has 14 residues. With V trimmed by 4 bases and J by 3 bases, 3 bases remained unmatched. CDR3 in amino acids: CASSLTSGGYEQYF. CDR3 bases: TGCGCCAGCAGCCTTACTAGCGGGGGCTACGAGCAGTACTTC.

CDR3 nucleotide sequence: TGCAGCGTTGAAGATCATCGGTGGTCGTACTTC. As protein: CSVEDHRWSYF. The V call is TRBV29-1, the J call TRBJ2-5; D unclear. V lost 0 bases and J 13 bases, leaving 12 bases between the germline ends. CDR1 and CDR2 from the germline V gene are SQVTM and ANQGSEA. The CDR3 length is 11 residues.

The chain is built from TRBV5-1 and TRBJ2-5, with 12 bases aligning to TRBD2. The CDR3 contains 15 residues. Trimming cost V 4 bases and J 5 bases; bases outside gene matches: 6. Germline values: CDR1 SGHRS, CDR2 YFSETQ. The CDR3 nucleotides are TGCGCCAGCAGCATGCGGACTAGCGGGGCTGAGACCCAGTACTTC. It yields the protein CASSMRTSGAETQYF.

This clone was seen a single time. The chain uses TRBV28 and TRBJ2-1; TRBD2 matches at 10 bases. Germline V gives CDR1 MDHEN, CDR2 SYDVKM. CDR3 length: 15 amino acids. J lost 4 bases, V lost 5 bases, and 5 bases had no gene match. The chain's CDR3 is CASSTQRGGYNEQFF. The CDR3 DNA reads as TGTGCCAGCAGTACCCAGCGGGGGGGTTACAATGAGCAGTTCTTC.

The chain recombines TRBV30 with TRBJ2-7, with no clear D. This CDR3 is 15 amino acids long. The germline V and J ends were trimmed by 2 bases and 3 bases, with 17 bases remaining between them. Looked up from germline, CDR1 is GTSNPN and CDR2 is SVGIG (reference sequence). In DNA, the CDR3 is TGTGCCTGGAGTCTGGGATCGGGCTCCTACTACGAGCAGTACTTC. Translated, it gives CAWSLGSGSYYEQYF. Looking up the rest from reference TRBV30 and TRBJ2-7 gives the full variable domain: SQTIHQWPATLVQPVGSPLSLECTVEGTSNPNLYWYRQAAGRGLQLLFYSVGIGQISSEVPQNLSASRPQDRQFILSSKKLLLSDSGFYLCAWSLGSGSYYEQYFGPGTRLTVT.